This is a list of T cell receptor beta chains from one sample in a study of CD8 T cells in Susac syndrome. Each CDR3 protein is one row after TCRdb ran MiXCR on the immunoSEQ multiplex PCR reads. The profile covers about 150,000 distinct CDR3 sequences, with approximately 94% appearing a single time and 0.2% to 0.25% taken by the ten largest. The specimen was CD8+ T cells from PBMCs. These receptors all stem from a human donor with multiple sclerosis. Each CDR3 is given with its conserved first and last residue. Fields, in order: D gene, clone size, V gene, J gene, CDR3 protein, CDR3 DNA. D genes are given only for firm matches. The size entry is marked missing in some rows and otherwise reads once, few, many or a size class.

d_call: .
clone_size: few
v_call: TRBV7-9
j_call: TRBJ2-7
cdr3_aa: CASSPTSGEQYF
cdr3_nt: TGTGCCAGCAGCCCTACCTCTGGCGAGCAGTACTTC

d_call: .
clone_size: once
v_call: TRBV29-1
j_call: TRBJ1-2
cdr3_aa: CSVENYRGVLPGYTF
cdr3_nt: TGCAGCGTTGAAAATTACCGGGGGGTCCTCCCGGGCTACACCTTC

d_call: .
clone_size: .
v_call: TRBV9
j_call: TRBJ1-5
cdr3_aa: CASSVAAAPGEPQHF
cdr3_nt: TGTGCCAGCAGCGTAGCCGCGGCACCTGGAGAGCCCCAGCATTTT

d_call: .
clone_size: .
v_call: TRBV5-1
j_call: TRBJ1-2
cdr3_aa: CASSLGKGDGYTF
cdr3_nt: TGCGCCAGCAGCTTAGGAAAGGGTGACGGCTACACCTTC

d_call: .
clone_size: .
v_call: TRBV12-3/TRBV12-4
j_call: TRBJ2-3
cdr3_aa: CASRSSARDSLKEQYF
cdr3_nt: TGTGCCAGCAGGTCCTCCGCTCGGGACTCCCTTAAGGAGCAGTATTTT

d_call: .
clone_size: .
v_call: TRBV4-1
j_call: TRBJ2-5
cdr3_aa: CASSQLEFRLGQETQYF
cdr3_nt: TGCGCCAGCAGCCAACTCGAATTTAGACTCGGCCAAGAGACCCAGTACTTC

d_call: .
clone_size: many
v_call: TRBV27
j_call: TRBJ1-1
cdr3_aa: CASSLGPNTEAFF
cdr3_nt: TGTGCTAGCAGCTTAGGGCCGAACACTGAAGCTTTCTTT

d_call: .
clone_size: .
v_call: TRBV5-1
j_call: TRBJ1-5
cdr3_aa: CASSLGGGEQPQHF
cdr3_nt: TGCGCCAGCAGCTTGGGAGGGGGGGAACAGCCCCAGCATTTT

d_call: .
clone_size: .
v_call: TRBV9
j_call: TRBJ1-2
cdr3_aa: CASNGPYGYTF
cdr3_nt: TGTGCCAGCAACGGACCCTATGGCTACACCTTC

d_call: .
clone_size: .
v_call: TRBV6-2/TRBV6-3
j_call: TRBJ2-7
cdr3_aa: CASSHTKYEQYF
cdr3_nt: TGTGCCAGCAGTCACACTAAGTACGAGCAGTACTTC

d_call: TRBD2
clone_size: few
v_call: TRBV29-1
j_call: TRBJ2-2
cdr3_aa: CSAAGDTGELFF
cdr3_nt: TGCAGCGCGGCGGGGGACACCGGGGAGCTGTTTTTT

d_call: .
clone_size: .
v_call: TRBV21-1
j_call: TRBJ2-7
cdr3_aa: CASILAGTYEQYF
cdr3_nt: TGTGCCAGCATACTAGCGGGGACCTACGAGCAGTACTTC

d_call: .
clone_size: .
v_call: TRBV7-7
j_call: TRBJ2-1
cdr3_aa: CASSLDFTTGDNEQFF
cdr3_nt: TGTGCTAGCAGCTTAGATTTTACGACAGGCGACAATGAGCAGTTCTTC

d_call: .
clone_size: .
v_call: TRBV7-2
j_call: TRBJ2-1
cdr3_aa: CASTEGVVSSYNEQFF
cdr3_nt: TGTGCCAGCACCGAAGGGGTTGTTAGCTCCTACAATGAGCAGTTCTTC

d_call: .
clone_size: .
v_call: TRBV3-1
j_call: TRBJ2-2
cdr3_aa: CASSQDEVAGELFF
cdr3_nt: TGTGCCAGCAGCCAAGACGAGGTAGCCGGGGAGCTGTTTTTT

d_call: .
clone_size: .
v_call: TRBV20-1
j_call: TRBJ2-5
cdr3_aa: CSARDMDPQETQYF
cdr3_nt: TGCAGTGCTAGAGATATGGATCCGCAAGAGACCCAGTACTTC

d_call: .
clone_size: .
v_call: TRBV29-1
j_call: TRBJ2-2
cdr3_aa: CSAPLEDSKAGELFF
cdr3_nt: TGCAGCGCGCCGCTAGAGGACAGCAAAGCCGGGGAGCTGTTTTTT

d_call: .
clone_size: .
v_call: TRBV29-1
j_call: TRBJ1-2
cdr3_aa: CSVEDYGYGYTF
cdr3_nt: TGCAGCGTTGAAGATTACGGCTATGGCTACACCTTC

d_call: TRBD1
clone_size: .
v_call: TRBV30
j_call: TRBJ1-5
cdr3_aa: CAWSEAGQIYSNQPQHF
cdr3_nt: TGTGCCTGGAGCGAGGCGGGACAGATCTATAGCAATCAGCCCCAGCATTTT

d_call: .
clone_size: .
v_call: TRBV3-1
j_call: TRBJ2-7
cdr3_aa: CASSQDQGFSYEQYF
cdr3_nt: TGTGCCAGCAGCCAAGACCAGGGGTTCTCCTACGAGCAGTACTTC